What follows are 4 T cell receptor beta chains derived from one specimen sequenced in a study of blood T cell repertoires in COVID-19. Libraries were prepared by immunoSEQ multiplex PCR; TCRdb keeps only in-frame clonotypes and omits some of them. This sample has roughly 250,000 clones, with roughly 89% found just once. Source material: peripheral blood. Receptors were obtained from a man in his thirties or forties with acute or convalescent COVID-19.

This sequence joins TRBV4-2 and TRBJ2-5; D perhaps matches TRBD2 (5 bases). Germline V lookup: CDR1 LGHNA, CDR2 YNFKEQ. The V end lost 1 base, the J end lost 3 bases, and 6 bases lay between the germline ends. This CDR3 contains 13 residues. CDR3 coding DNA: TGTGCCAGCAGCCAAGTACTAGAAGAGACCCAGTACTTC. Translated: CASSQVLEETQYF.

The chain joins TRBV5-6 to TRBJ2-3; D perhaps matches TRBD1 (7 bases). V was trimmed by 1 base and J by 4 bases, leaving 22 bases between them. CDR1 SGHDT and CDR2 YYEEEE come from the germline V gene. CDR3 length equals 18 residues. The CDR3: CASSLRRVRGRGADTQYF. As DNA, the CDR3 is TGTGCCAGCAGCTTGAGGCGGGTGAGGGGGCGCGGGGCAGATACGCAGTATTTT.

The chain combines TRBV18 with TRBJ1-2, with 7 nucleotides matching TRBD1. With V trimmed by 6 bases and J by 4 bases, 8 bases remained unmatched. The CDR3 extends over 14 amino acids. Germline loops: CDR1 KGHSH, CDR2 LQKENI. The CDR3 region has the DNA TGTGCCAGCTCTCAAGGGGGCGCAAGCTATGGCTACACCTTC. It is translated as CASSQGGASYGYTF.

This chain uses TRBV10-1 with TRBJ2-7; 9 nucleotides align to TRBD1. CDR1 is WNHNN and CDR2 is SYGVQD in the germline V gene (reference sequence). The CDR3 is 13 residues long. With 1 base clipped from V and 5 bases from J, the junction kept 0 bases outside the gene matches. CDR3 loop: CASSEWDRDEQYF. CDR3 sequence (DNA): TGCGCCAGCAGTGAGTGGGACAGGGACGAGCAGTACTTC.